This T cell receptor beta chain came from a study of blood T cells in healthy people across ages. Together with a sample-barcoded 5' primer, a J-beta primer mix was included in a second PCR lasting about 6 to 11 cycles. TCRdb fed the 5' RACE reads into MiXCR, producing one record per CDR3 protein. The table includes around 1,000,000 distinct CDR3 sequences, approximately 25% detected once. Trimming pared 6 bases from V and 1 base from J, leaving 11 bases between. Germline assignment: CDR1 DFQATT and CDR2 SNEGSKA (reference sequence). CDR3 size: 13 residues. The sample also formed part of further work on T cells of mothers and their children.

The origin of this receptor is a girl aged 2-10 years in good health. Sequenced sample: blood. The chain employs TRBV20-1 and TRBJ2-3, with D unclear. CDR3 amino acids: CSAGVTGTDTQYF. The CDR3 DNA is TGCAGTGCCGGAGTAACGGGCACAGATACGCAGTATTTT.